The rows below give T cell receptor beta chains drawn from one sample of a study of blood T cell repertoires in COVID-19. Generated by immunoSEQ multiplex PCR, the TCRdb table keeps only in-frame clones and is missing some. The sample lists tens of thousands of clones; about 88% were seen once. The material sequenced was peripheral blood. The receptors originated from a human donor in a cohort sampled during active COVID-19. The conserved cysteine and the conserved F or W are not part of the CDR3 here. Each record gives: V gene, J gene, CDR3 protein.

V: TRBV18; J: TRBJ2-3; CDR3: ASSPFSDTQY
V: TRBV11-2; J: TRBJ2-3; CDR3: ASSVLAGLQDTQY
V: TRBV3-1/TRBV3-2; J: TRBJ2-3; CDR3: ASSQNRVASASTDTQY
V: TRBV19; J: TRBJ2-2; CDR3: ASSAGAGRGTGELF
V: TRBV28; J: TRBJ2-2; CDR3: ASGRGTGELF
V: TRBV4-3; J: TRBJ2-7; CDR3: ASSQGGGQATYEQY
V: TRBV5-4; J: TRBJ2-1; CDR3: ASSSVVTYNEQF
V: TRBV7-2; J: TRBJ1-1; CDR3: ASGRQGLNTEAF
V: TRBV19; J: TRBJ1-1; CDR3: ASSIRGNTEAF
V: TRBV4-2; J: TRBJ1-4; CDR3: ASSPDRGSTTNEKLF
V: TRBV5-4; J: TRBJ2-7; CDR3: ASSLRDRAHEQY
V: TRBV5-1; J: TRBJ2-1; CDR3: ASSSTPDSSGRMDNEQF
V: TRBV5-1; J: TRBJ2-3; CDR3: ASSLAGVSTDTQY